The 14 T cell receptor beta chains in this list originate from one sample, sequenced in a study of human T cells and chemical hapten exposure. The time point here: healthy volunteer bleed at 6 weeks. Extraction yielded total RNA from whole blood (unfractionated). From the RACE reads, TCRdb called clonotypes with MiXCR, one entry per CDR3 protein. The table records tens of thousands of distinct CDR3 sequences, roughly 5.4% of them present only once. Input material: whole blood. The receptors originated from a human donor in good health. Some clones in this sample may be carry-over from other donors' samples.

This clonotype was seen repeatedly, ten times or more. The chain is built from TRBV4-3 and TRBJ1-4, with D perhaps matching TRBD1 (6 bases). CDR3 length: 15 amino acids. The germline CDR1 and CDR2 sequences are LGHNA and YSLEER. Between the trimmed V and J ends, which lost 4 bases and 1 base, there was a span of 10 bases. The CDR3 protein is CASSRQQGTNEKLFF. The CDR3 DNA is TGCGCCAGCAGCCGACAACAGGGAACTAATGAAAAACTGTTTTTT.

This clonotype was counted ten times or more. Here the CDR3 DNA reads TGCAGCGCAATCGGACTAGCGGGAGGTCAGCAGTTCTTC. Amino acid sequence: CSAIGLAGGQQFF. This chain joins TRBV29-1 and TRBJ2-1, with 14 nucleotides matching TRBD2. Germline V gene sequence: CDR1 SQVTM, CDR2 ANQGSEA. The CDR3 has 13 amino acids. V shed 7 bases, J shed 11 bases, and the junction held 7 bases outside the gene matches.

In this sample, this clonotype turned up a few times. The rearrangement links TRBV6-5 to TRBJ2-2, with TRBD2 identical over 13 bases. V gave up 5 bases and J gave up 7 bases; unmatched junction bases: 7. CDR1 is MNHEY, CDR2 SVGAGI, per germline. This CDR3 contains 16 residues. The CDR3 sequence: CASSPLAGGLGGELFF. CDR3 DNA sequence: TGTGCCAGCAGTCCACTAGCGGGGGGGCTTGGCGGGGAGCTGTTTTTT.

This clonotype was observed a few times. The chain combines TRBV18 with TRBJ2-7; 9 nucleotides line up with TRBD2. Looked up from germline, CDR1 is KGHSH and CDR2 is LQKENI. J lost 7 bases, V lost 1 base, and 8 bases had no gene match. This CDR3 has 15 amino acids. The CDR3 is CASSPLAGVYGEQYF. The CDR3 DNA follows: TGTGCCAGCTCACCACTAGCGGGAGTTTATGGAGAGCAGTACTTC.

This clonotype was seen at least ten times. This sequence joins TRBV6-1 and TRBJ1-1; 7 nucleotides match TRBD1. The CDR3 is made up of 13 amino acids. The V gene's germline CDR1 is MNHNS and CDR2 SASEGT. The trim removed 6 bases at V and 0 bases at J, leaving 1 base unmatched. CDR3 sequence reads: CASSGTVNTEAFF. DNA of the CDR3: TGTGCCAGCAGCGGGACAGTGAACACTGAAGCTTTCTTT.

This clonotype showed up many times. This chain joins TRBV4-1 and TRBJ2-3; no definite D call. CDR1 MGHRA and CDR2 YSYEKL come from the germline V gene. Trimming took off 0 bases at V and 5 bases at J, with 6 bases between the two ends. The CDR3 totals 13 residues. This CDR3 is CASSQDRIDTQYF. DNA for the CDR3: TGCGCCAGCAGCCAAGATAGGATAGATACGCAGTATTTT.

This clonotype was recorded at least ten times. The chain is built from TRBV3-1 and TRBJ2-7; TRBD1 matches 12 bases. CDR3 length equals 15 residues. CDR1 is LGHDT and CDR2 is YNNKEL in the germline V gene (reference sequence). J was trimmed by 3 bases and V by 3 bases; bases with no gene match: 3. CDR3 sequence reads: CASSQGTGGYYEQYF. DNA for the CDR3: TGTGCCAGCAGCCAGGGGACAGGGGGCTACTACGAGCAGTACTTC.

This clonotype was observed many times. The chain recombines TRBV29-1 with TRBJ1-4; no reliable D call. The germline gives CDR1 SQVTM, CDR2 ANQGSEA. The ends were cut back, 7 bases at V and 3 bases at J, with 18 bases in the middle. The CDR3 extends over 15 amino acids. CDR3 loop: CSAKLQTGSNEKLFF. CDR3 DNA: TGCAGCGCCAAATTACAGACGGGTTCTAATGAAAAACTGTTTTTT.

On this clonotype: A read error may be the cause here, since a much bigger clone is one base away. The V and J genes are TRBV29-1 and TRBJ1-1; no reliable D call. The germline V gene encodes CDR1 SQVTM and CDR2 ANQGSEA. The CDR3 length is 13 residues. The CDR3 coding sequence is TGCAACGGACTCAGAGGAATGAACACTGAAGCTTTCTTT. Residues: CNGLRGMNTEAFF.

This clonotype was seen only a few times. V is TRBV7-8 and J is TRBJ1-1; D is unclear. Trimming pared 5 bases from V and 2 bases from J, leaving 9 bases between. Germline CDR1 reads SGHVS; CDR2 reads FQNEAQ. The CDR3 is made up of 13 amino acids. Here the CDR3 reads CASSRHINTEAFF. CDR3 in DNA: TGTGCCAGCAGCCGACATATAAACACTGAAGCTTTCTTT.

This clonotype was seen repeatedly, ten times or more. The J gene is TRBJ1-1, the V gene TRBV28, with a tentative D call TRBD1 (6 bases). Germline V gene data show CDR1 as MDHEN and CDR2 as SYDVKM. The CDR3 has 13 amino acids. V was shortened by 5 bases and J by 7 bases, with 14 bases between the two germline ends. CDR3: CASSPLGQFEAFF. DNA of the CDR3: TGTGCCAGCAGTCCACTAGGACAGTTTGAAGCTTTCTTT.

This clonotype is a singleton in its sample. A much larger clone lies one base from this, so it may be a read error. The gene calls are TRBV20-1 and TRBJ2-3; D call uncertain. The CDR3 length is 14 residues. The V and J ends lost 6 bases and 5 bases respectively, with 18 bases between them. Germline V gene lookup returns CDR1 DFQATT and CDR2 SNEGSKA (reference sequence). The CDR3 protein is CSASDGVAGDTQYF. The CDR3 DNA is TGCAGTGCCTCCGATGGGGTTGCTGGAGATACGCAGTATTTT.

This clonotype occurred a few times. The chain couples TRBV5-1 to TRBJ1-1; D remains ambiguous. Trimming removed 5 bases at V and 4 bases at J, with 15 bases between. Germline lookup yields CDR1 SGHRS and CDR2 YFSETQ. This CDR3 region has 14 residues. CDR3 sequence: CASRPTRGSTEAFF. For the CDR3, the DNA is TGCGCCAGCAGGCCCACCCGGGGTAGCACTGAAGCTTTCTTT.

This clonotype occurred many times. This rearrangement joins TRBV10-3 to TRBJ1-5; perhaps TRBD1 as D (5 bases). The CDR3 spans 13 residues. The ends were cut back, 8 bases at V and 5 bases at J, with 13 bases in the middle. CDR1 is ENHRY and CDR2 is SYGVKD in the germline V gene. The CDR3 nucleotides read TGTGCCATCTCAGGGATCGAGGATCAGCCCCAGCATTTT. It is translated as CAISGIEDQPQHF.